This T cell receptor beta chain was observed in a study of OX40 agonist ivuxolimab in advanced cancers. Study background: Prior checkpoint blockade (anti-PD-1, anti-PD-L1 or anti-CTLA-4) was permitted; about 40% had it. Study results and limitations: There was clonal expansion of CD4+ and CD8+ blood T cells by week 6 at 0.1 to 3.0 mg/kg. The study found that CD8+ T cells averaged more expanded clones than CD4+.

The germline CDR1 and CDR2 sequences are SGHNT and YENEEA. The CDR3 runs to 19 residues. The V and J ends lost 5 bases and 0 bases respectively, with 26 bases between them. Data came from immunoSEQ multiplex PCR; TCRdb stores just in-frame clones and leaves some out. The table has roughly 100,000 clones, about 87% seen once; the top ten hold approximately 7.4%. For this clone: Its antigen is currently unknown.

The starting material was CD4+ or CD8+ T cells sorted from blood, obtained in a trial of the OX40 agonist ivuxolimab. The chain combines TRBV11-3 with TRBJ2-7; perhaps TRBD1 as D (5 bases). The source is an adult with an advanced solid tumor such as melanoma, head and neck, liver or kidney cancer. The CDR3 sequence is CASSPVDRIMKPPSYEQYF. The CDR3 nucleotides are TGTGCCAGCAGCCCCGTCGACAGAATAATGAAACCTCCCTCCTACGAGCAGTACTTC.